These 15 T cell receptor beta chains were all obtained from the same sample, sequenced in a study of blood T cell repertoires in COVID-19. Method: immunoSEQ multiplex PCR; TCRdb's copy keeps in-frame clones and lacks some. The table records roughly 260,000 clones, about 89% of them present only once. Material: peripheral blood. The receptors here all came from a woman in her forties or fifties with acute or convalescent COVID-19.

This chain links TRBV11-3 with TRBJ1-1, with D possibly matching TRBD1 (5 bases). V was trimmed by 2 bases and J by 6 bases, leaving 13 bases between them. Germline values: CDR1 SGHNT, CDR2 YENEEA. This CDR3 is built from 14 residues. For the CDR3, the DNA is TGTGCCAGCAGCTTACAGGGTAGTGCCGCTGAAGCTTTCTTT. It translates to CASSLQGSAAEAFF.

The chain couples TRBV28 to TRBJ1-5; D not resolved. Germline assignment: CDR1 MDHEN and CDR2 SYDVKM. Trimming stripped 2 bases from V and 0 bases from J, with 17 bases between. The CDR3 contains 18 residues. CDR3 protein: CASSLVRRSLYSNQPQHF. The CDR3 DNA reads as TGTGCCAGCAGTTTAGTGAGGCGTTCGTTGTATAGCAATCAGCCCCAGCATTTT. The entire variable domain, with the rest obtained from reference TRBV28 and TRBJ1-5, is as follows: DVKVTQSSRYLVKRTGEKVFLECVQDMDHENMFWYRQDPGLGLRLIYFSYDVKMKEKGDIPEGYSVSREKKERFSLILESASTNQTSMYLCASSLVRRSLYSNQPQHFGDGTRLSIL.

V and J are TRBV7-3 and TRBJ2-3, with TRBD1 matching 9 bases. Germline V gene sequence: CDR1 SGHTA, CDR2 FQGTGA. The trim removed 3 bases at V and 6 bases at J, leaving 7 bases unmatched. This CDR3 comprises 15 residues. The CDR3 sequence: CASSFEGQGADTQYF. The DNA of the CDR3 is TGTGCCAGCAGCTTCGAGGGACAGGGTGCGGATACGCAGTATTTT.

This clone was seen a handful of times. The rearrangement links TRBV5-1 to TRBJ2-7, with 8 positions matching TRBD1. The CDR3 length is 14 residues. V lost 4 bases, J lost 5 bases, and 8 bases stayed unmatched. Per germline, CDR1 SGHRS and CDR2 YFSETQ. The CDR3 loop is CASSPGQVDNEQYF. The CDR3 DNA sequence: TGCGCCAGCAGCCCGGGACAGGTGGATAACGAGCAGTACTTC.

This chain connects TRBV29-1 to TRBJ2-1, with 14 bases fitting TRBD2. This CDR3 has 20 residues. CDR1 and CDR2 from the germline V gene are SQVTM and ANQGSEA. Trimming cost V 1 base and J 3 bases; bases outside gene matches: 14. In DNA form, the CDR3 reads TGCAGCGTTGAAGGAAGGGCAAGCTGGACTAGCGGGGGGAACTACAATGAGCAGTTCTTC. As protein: CSVEGRASWTSGGNYNEQFF.

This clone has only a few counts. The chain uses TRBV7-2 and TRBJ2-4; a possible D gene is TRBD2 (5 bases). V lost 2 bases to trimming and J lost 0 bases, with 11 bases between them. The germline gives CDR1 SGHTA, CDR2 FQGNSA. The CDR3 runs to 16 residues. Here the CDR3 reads CASSLKWRVAKNIQYF. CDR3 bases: TGTGCCAGCAGCTTAAAGTGGCGGGTAGCCAAAAACATTCAGTACTTC.

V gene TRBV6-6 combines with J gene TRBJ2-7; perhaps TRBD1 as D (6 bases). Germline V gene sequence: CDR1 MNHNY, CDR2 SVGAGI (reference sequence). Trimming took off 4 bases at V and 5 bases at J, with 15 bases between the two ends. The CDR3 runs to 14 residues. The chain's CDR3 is CASSSQGSSNEQYF. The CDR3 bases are TGTGCCAGCAGTTCACAGGGATCGTCCAACGAGCAGTACTTC.

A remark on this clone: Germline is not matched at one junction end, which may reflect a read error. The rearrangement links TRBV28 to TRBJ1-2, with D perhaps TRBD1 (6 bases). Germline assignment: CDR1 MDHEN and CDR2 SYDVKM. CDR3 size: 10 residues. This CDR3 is CASSRDTQEF. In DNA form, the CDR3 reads TGTGCCAGCAGCCGGGACACCCAAGAATTC.

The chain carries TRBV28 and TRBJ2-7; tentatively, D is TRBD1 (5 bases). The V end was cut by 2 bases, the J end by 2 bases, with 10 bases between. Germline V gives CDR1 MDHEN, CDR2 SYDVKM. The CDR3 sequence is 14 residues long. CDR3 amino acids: CASSLLGAAYEQYF. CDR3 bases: TGTGCCAGCAGTTTACTTGGGGCGGCCTACGAGCAGTACTTC.

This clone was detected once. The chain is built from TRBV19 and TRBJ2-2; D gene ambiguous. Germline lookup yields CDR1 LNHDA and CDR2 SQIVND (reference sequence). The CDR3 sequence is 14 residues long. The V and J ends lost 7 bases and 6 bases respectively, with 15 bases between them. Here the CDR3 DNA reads TGTGCCAGTAAATTCAGGAAAGTCCCCGGGGAGCTGTTTTTT. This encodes CASKFRKVPGELFF.

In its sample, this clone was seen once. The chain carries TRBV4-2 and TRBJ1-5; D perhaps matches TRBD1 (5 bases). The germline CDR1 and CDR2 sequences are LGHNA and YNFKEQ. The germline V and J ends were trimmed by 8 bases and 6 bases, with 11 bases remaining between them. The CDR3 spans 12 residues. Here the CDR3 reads CASGGGGQPQHF. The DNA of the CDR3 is TGTGCCAGCGGGGGGGGTGGTCAGCCCCAGCATTTT.

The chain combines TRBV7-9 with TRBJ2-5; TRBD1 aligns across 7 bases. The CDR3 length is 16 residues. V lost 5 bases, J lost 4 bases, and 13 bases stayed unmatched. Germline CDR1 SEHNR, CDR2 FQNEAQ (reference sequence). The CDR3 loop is CASSHADRLIRETQYF. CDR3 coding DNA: TGTGCCAGCAGCCATGCGGACAGGCTGATCCGAGAGACCCAGTACTTC.

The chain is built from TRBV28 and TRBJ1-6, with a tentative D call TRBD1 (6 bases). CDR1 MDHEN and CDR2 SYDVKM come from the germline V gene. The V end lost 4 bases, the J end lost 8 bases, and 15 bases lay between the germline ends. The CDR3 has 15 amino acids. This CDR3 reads CASSSPTGQDSPLHF. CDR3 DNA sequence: TGTGCCAGCAGTTCCCCCACAGGGCAGGATTCACCCCTCCACTTT. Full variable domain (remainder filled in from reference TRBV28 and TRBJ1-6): DVKVTQSSRYLVKRTGEKVFLECVQDMDHENMFWYRQDPGLGLRLIYFSYDVKMKEKGDIPEGYSVSREKKERFSLILESASTNQTSMYLCASSSPTGQDSPLHFGNGTRLTVT.

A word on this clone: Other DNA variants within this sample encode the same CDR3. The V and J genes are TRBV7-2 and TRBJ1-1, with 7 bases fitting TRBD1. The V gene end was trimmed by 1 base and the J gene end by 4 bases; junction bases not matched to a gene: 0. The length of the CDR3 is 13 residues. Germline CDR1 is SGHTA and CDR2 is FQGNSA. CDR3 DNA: TGTGCCAGCAGCTTAGGACAGGGCACTGAAGCTTTCTTT. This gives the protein CASSLGQGTEAFF.

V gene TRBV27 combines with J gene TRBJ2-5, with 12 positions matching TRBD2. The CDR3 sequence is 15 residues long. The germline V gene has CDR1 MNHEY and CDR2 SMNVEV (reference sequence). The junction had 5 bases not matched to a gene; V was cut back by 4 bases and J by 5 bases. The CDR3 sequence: CASSSLAGGGETQYF. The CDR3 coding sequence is TGTGCCAGCAGTTCACTAGCGGGAGGAGGGGAGACCCAGTACTTC.